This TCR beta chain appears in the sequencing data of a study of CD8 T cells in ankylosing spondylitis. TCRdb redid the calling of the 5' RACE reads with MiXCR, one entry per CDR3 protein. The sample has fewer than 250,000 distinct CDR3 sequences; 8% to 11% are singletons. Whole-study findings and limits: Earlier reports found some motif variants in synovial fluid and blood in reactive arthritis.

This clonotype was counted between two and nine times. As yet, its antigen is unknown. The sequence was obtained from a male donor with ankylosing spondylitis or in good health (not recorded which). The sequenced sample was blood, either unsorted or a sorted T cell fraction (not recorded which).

In DNA form, the CDR3 reads TGTGCCAGCAGTTACGGATCCTCGGGGCCAAGCTCCTACAATGAGCAGTTCTTC. Residues: CASSYGSSGPSSYNEQFF. The V gene is TRBV6-5, the J gene TRBJ2-1, with D perhaps assigned TRBD1 or TRBD2 (5 bases each). Germline CDR1 reads MNHEY; CDR2 reads SVGAGI. This CDR3 is 18 amino acids long. V was clipped by 2 bases and J by 0 bases, with 17 bases between them.